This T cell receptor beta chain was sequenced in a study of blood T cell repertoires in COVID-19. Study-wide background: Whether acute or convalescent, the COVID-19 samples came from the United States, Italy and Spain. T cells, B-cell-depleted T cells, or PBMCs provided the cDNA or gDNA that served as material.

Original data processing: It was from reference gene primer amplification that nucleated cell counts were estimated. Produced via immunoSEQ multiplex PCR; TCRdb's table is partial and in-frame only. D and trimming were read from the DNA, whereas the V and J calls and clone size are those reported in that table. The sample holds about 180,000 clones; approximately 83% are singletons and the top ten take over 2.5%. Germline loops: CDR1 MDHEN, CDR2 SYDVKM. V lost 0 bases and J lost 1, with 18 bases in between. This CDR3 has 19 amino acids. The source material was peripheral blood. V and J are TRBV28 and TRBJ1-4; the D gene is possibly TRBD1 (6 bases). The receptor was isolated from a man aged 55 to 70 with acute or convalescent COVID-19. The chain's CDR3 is CASSLWVRGEEVTNEKLFF. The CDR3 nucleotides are TGTGCCAGCAGTTTATGGGTCAGGGGCGAGGAAGTAACTAATGAAAAACTGTTTTTT.